One and the same sample provided the 16 T cell receptor beta chains below, sequenced in a study of cytomegalovirus exposure and HLA in healthy donors. Both 60 Vbeta primers and 13 Jbeta primers went into the PCR. The table came from immunoSEQ multiplex PCR; TCRdb's copy has only in-frame clones and leaves some out. The sample holds about 190,000 clones, 70% to 75% seen once. Sample: PBMCs. These TCRs come from a woman aged 25 to 39 in good health and CMV-seropositive.

The rearrangement joins TRBV10-1 to TRBJ1-1; D gene ambiguous. V gave up 3 bases and J gave up 0 bases, with 8 bases separating them. Germline V gene sequence: CDR1 WNHNN, CDR2 SYGVQD (reference sequence). This CDR3 has 14 amino acids. The CDR3: CASSEGGVNTEAFF. CDR3 bases: TGCGCCAGCAGTGAAGGAGGAGTGAACACTGAAGCTTTCTTT.

This clone has just one count. The V call is TRBV7-2, the J call TRBJ2-7, with 11 bases that match TRBD1. V was pared by 4 bases and J by 2 bases, with 1 base of the junction left unmatched. Germline assignment: CDR1 SGHTA and CDR2 FQGNSA. This CDR3 is built from 14 residues. The CDR3 loop reads CASSWGQGAYEQYF. DNA of the CDR3: TGTGCCAGCAGCTGGGGACAGGGGGCCTACGAGCAGTACTTC.

The chain uses TRBV28 and TRBJ1-2, with 8 bases lining up with TRBD1. This CDR3 comprises 14 residues. With V trimmed by 6 bases and J by 4 bases, 7 bases remained unmatched. Per the germline V gene, CDR1 is MDHEN and CDR2 is SYDVKM. CDR3 bases: TGTGCCAGCAGCCGTATTGGGACAGGCTATGGCTACACCTTC. Translating gives CASSRIGTGYGYTF.

The chain is built from TRBV19 and TRBJ2-2; 10 nucleotides align to TRBD2. The CDR3 extends over 16 amino acids. V lost 4 bases to trimming and J lost 4 bases; unmatched junction nucleotides: 6. Germline V lookup: CDR1 LNHDA, CDR2 SQIVND (reference sequence). The CDR3 spells CASSTLGLASTGELFF. CDR3 DNA: TGTGCCAGTAGTACGCTGGGACTAGCGAGCACCGGGGAGCTGTTTTTT.

The chain carries TRBV2 and TRBJ2-1, with TRBD2 identical over 7 bases. The length of the CDR3 is 16 residues. Germline-derived CDR1 and CDR2 are SNHLY and FYNNEI. The junction had 9 bases not matched to a gene; V was cut back by 2 bases and J by 5 bases. CDR3 sequence (DNA): TGTGCCAGCAGTGAATTGGTGGGAGGGCCCGACAATGAGCAGTTCTTC. Protein: CASSELVGGPDNEQFF.

V and J are TRBV2 and TRBJ1-2, with 9 bases aligning to TRBD1. The trim removed 6 bases at V and 8 bases at J, leaving 7 bases unmatched. Germline V gives CDR1 SNHLY, CDR2 FYNNEI. The CDR3 has 13 residues. CDR3 protein: CASSDRTGVGYTF. Here the CDR3 DNA reads TGTGCCAGCAGCGATCGGACAGGGGTAGGCTACACCTTC.

This chain joins TRBV19 and TRBJ1-5; no clear D. This CDR3 spans 13 amino acids. V was shortened by 1 base and J by 1 base, with 2 bases between the two germline ends. Germline CDR1 is LNHDA and CDR2 is SQIVND (reference sequence). The CDR3 reads CASSIASNQPQHF. DNA for the CDR3: TGTGCCAGTAGTATAGCAAGCAATCAGCCCCAGCATTTT.

The chain is built from TRBV19 and TRBJ1-2; TRBD1 might be the D (6 bases). Trimming stripped 1 base from V and 7 bases from J, with 10 bases between. The V gene's germline CDR1 is LNHDA and CDR2 SQIVND (reference sequence). CDR3 length: 13 amino acids. CDR3 loop: CASSIAARGGYTF. CDR3 sequence (DNA): TGTGCCAGTAGTATAGCGGCCAGGGGTGGCTACACCTTC.

The V gene is TRBV6-1, the J gene TRBJ2-7, with TRBD2 matching over 13 bases. The V and J ends lost 4 bases and 1 base, in that order; junction bases with no gene match: 16. The CDR3 consists of 20 residues. Germline V lookup: CDR1 MNHNS, CDR2 SASEGT. The CDR3 reads CASSARGQGTSGMKSYEQYF. CDR3 nucleotide sequence: TGTGCCAGCAGTGCCCGAGGTCAGGGGACTAGCGGGATGAAATCCTACGAGCAGTACTTC.

This chain joins TRBV29-1 and TRBJ2-2; D is possibly TRBD1 (6 bases). Germline CDR1 is SQVTM and CDR2 is ANQGSEA. The CDR3 loop spans 17 amino acids. The V gene lost 2 bases and the J gene lost 5 bases, with 21 bases spanning the gap. CDR3: CSVELRGRGLGTGELFF. The DNA of the CDR3 is TGCAGCGTTGAATTGAGAGGAAGGGGGTTGGGGACCGGGGAGCTGTTTTTT.

This clone has just one count. The J gene is TRBJ2-2, the V gene TRBV5-1, with 7 bases fitting TRBD2. Germline values: CDR1 SGHRS, CDR2 YFSETQ. This CDR3 comprises 15 residues. Trimming cost V 0 bases and J 2 bases; bases outside gene matches: 1. This chain's CDR3 is CASSLVAGNTGELFF. CDR3 in DNA: TGCGCCAGCAGCTTGGTAGCGGGCAACACCGGGGAGCTGTTTTTT.

The V and J genes are TRBV11-2 and TRBJ1-1; TRBD1 aligns across 7 bases. The CDR3 is made up of 15 amino acids. Germline-derived CDR1 and CDR2 are SGHAT and FQNNGV. The trim removed 1 base at V and 4 bases at J, leaving 6 bases unmatched. The CDR3 bases are TGTGCCAGCAGCTTAGTAAGACAGGGTAGCACTGAAGCTTTCTTT. Translated, it gives CASSLVRQGSTEAFF.

V is TRBV19 and J is TRBJ1-5; maybe TRBD1 (6 bases). V lost 5 bases to trimming and J lost 3 bases, with 14 bases between them. CDR3 length: 15 residues. Germline CDR1 and CDR2: LNHDA and SQIVND (reference sequence). The CDR3 DNA follows: TGTGCCAGTAGTCCTGCAACAGGGTTCAATCAGCCCCAGCATTTT. It encodes CASSPATGFNQPQHF. The full variable domain, completed using reference TRBV19 and TRBJ1-5, is DGGITQSPKYLFRKEGQNVTLSCEQNLNHDAMYWYRQDPGQGLRLIYYSQIVNDFQKGDIAEGYSVSREKKESFPLTVTSAQKNPTAFYLCASSPATGFNQPQHFGDGTRLSIL.

The V and J genes are TRBV5-1 and TRBJ2-1; a possible D gene is TRBD2 (6 bases). Trimming took off 0 bases at V and 6 bases at J, with 16 bases between the two ends. Germline V gene sequence: CDR1 SGHRS, CDR2 YFSETQ. The CDR3 is made up of 16 amino acids. The CDR3 sequence: CASSLGMGGGTNEQFF. The CDR3 DNA reads TGCGCCAGCAGCTTGGGGATGGGAGGAGGGACCAATGAGCAGTTCTTC.

The chain joins TRBV5-4 to TRBJ2-5; 7 bases match TRBD1. Gene TRBJ2-7 matches the end of the DNA better, so the J call may be wrong. CDR1 is SGHNT and CDR2 is YYREEE in the germline V gene (reference sequence). The CDR3 runs to 13 residues. The CDR3 sequence: CASSWGQTYEQYF. The CDR3 DNA reads TGTGCCAGCAGCTGGGGACAGACCTACGAGCAGTACTTC.

The chain has TRBV7-9 and TRBJ1-1; 7 bases are shared with TRBD1. Looked up from germline, CDR1 is SEHNR and CDR2 is FQNEAQ (reference sequence). J gave up 0 bases and V 6 bases, and 7 bases lay outside the gene matches. This CDR3 comprises 15 residues. This CDR3 is CASRPPGGLNTEAFF. The DNA for the CDR3 is TGTGCCAGCAGGCCACCAGGGGGATTGAACACTGAAGCTTTCTTT.